The 25 T cell receptor beta chains below were found in one sample sequenced in a study of T cell repertoires in cytomegalovirus infection. TCRdb used MiXCR to reprocess the reads, holding one entry per CDR3 protein. Of nearly 450,000 distinct CDR3 sequences listed, roughly a third are singletons. Material: PBMCs. These receptors all come from a human donor in good health (CMV status not recorded). Some clones in this sample may be carry-over from other donors' samples.

J is TRBJ1-6 and V is TRBV11-2; D possibly corresponds to TRBD1 (5 bases). CDR3 length equals 15 residues. Germline values: CDR1 SGHAT, CDR2 FQNNGV. Trimming took 5 bases from V and 7 from J, leaving 15 bases between them. The CDR3 is CASSGERTKNSPLHF. In DNA form, the CDR3 reads TGTGCCAGCAGCGGTGAAAGGACAAAGAATTCACCCCTCCACTTT.

Concerning this clonotype itself: Since the CDR3 does not end with the conserved phenylalanine or tryptophan, this likely comes from a read error. V gene TRBV4-1 combines with J gene TRBJ2-1, with TRBD2 identical over 10 bases. There are 17 residues in the CDR3. V shed 4 bases and J 0 bases; nucleotides not matched to a gene: 6. The germline CDR1 and CDR2 sequences are MGHRA and YSYEKL. CDR3 loop: CASSRTSGALSYNEQFY. The CDR3 DNA follows: TGCGCCAGCAGCCGAACTAGCGGGGCTCTCTCCTACAATGAGCAGTTCTAC.

Of note for this clonotype: A clone one base away is much larger, so this may be a read error. The chain combines TRBV5-4 with TRBJ2-1; weak D call: TRBD1 (6 bases). The length of the CDR3 is 13 residues. V lost 3 bases to trimming and J lost 6 bases, with 10 bases between them. CDR1 and CDR2 (germline): SGHNT, YYREEE (reference sequence). CDR3 DNA sequence: TGTGCCAGCAGCTCGGACAGCTTCAATGAGCAGTTCTTC. It is translated as CASSSDSFNEQFF.

This clonotype was recorded at least ten times. The chain uses TRBV7-6 and TRBJ1-6; D not certain. Germline assignment: CDR1 SGHVS and CDR2 FNYEAQ. V lost 5 bases to trimming and J lost 8 bases, with 10 bases between them. CDR3 length equals 13 residues. The CDR3 region has the DNA TGTGCCAGCAGCAGAATAAGGGATTCACCCCTCCACTTT. Amino acid sequence: CASSRIRDSPLHF.

This clonotype was recorded a few times. V and J are TRBV11-2 and TRBJ2-7; 12 nucleotides agree with TRBD2. From germline, CDR1 is SGHAT and CDR2 FQNNGV. With 3 bases clipped from V and 5 bases from J, the junction kept 5 bases outside the gene matches. The CDR3 is made up of 15 amino acids. The CDR3 here is CASSLELAGGDEQYF. CDR3 in DNA: TGTGCCAGCAGCTTGGAACTAGCGGGGGGTGACGAGCAGTACTTC.

In its sample, this clonotype was seen once. This chain joins TRBV27 and TRBJ1-5, with D unclear. V was clipped by 4 bases and J by 4 bases, with 14 bases between them. Per the germline V gene, CDR1 is MNHEY and CDR2 is SMNVEV (reference sequence). This CDR3 has 15 residues. The CDR3, as DNA: TGTGCCAGCAGTTCTACCCCACTGATGAATCAGCCCCAGCATTTT. Its protein is CASSSTPLMNQPQHF.

To note about this clonotype: Sequence at one end of the junction differs from germline and may be a read error. The J gene is TRBJ2-2, the V gene TRBV4-1, with 7 bases aligning to TRBD1. This CDR3 comprises 20 residues. In germline, CDR1 is MGHRA, CDR2 YSYEKL. The CDR3 sequence: CASSQEPGSTGRPLTGELFF. CDR3 coding DNA: TGTGCCAGCAGCCAAGAACCCGGATCGACAGGGCGGCCTCTTACCGGGGAGCTGTTTTTT.

A word on this clonotype: The germline gene is not matched at one end of the junction; a read error may be the cause. The chain has TRBV7-6 and TRBJ2-3; D not resolved. The CDR3 contains 14 residues. Looked up from germline, CDR1 is SGHVS and CDR2 is FNYEAQ. The CDR3 here is CSSRFQGGTDTQYW. The CDR3 DNA reads as TGTTCAAGCAGATTTCAAGGCGGCACAGATACGCAGTATTGG.

The genes are TRBV28 and TRBJ2-1; possibly TRBD1 or TRBD2 for D (5 bases each). CDR1 MDHEN and CDR2 SYDVKM come from the germline V gene. The CDR3 has 18 amino acids. Trimming took 6 bases from V and 0 from J, leaving 21 bases between them. CDR3 bases: TGTGCCAGCAGAGGGTGGGCAGGCAAGGGGAGCTCCTACAATGAGCAGTTCTTC. Protein: CASRGWAGKGSSYNEQFF.

A few counts support this clonotype. The chain has TRBV6-6 and TRBJ2-5; 9 bases match TRBD2. The CDR3 totals 15 residues. Germline loops: CDR1 MNHNY, CDR2 SVGAGI (reference sequence). The V and J ends lost 5 bases and 4 bases, in that order; junction bases with no gene match: 8. In DNA form, the CDR3 reads TGTGCCAGCAGTCGGCTGGGGACTAGCTTAGAGACCCAGTACTTC. Translated, it gives CASSRLGTSLETQYF.

This clonotype has a count of ten or more. The rearrangement links TRBV7-2 to TRBJ1-2, with 7 bases that match TRBD1. V shed 2 bases and J 4 bases; nucleotides not matched to a gene: 4. Germline CDR1 is SGHTA and CDR2 is FQGNSA. The CDR3 runs 14 residues. The DNA of the CDR3 is TGTGCCAGCAGCTTACTGCAGGGGGGCTATGGCTACACCTTC. Its protein product is CASSLLQGGYGYTF.

Here the CDR3 reads CASSDSDRQYYEQYF. CDR3 sequence (DNA): TGTGCCAGCAGTGACTCGGACAGGCAGTACTACGAGCAGTACTTC. V gene TRBV12-3 or TRBV12-4 combines with J gene TRBJ2-7; 7 positions agree with TRBD1. This CDR3 has 15 amino acids. The J segment lost 3 bases and the V segment lost 5 bases, leaving 10 bases of the junction unmatched.

The J gene is TRBJ2-5, the V gene TRBV6-1; TRBD1 or TRBD2 may be the D gene (5 bases each). With 2 bases removed from V and 5 bases from J, the gap between germline ends came to 9 bases. The CDR3 consists of 13 residues. Germline CDR1 reads MNHNS; CDR2 reads SASEGT. The CDR3 coding sequence is TGTGCCAGCAGTGAAACGAGGGGTGAGACCCAGTACTTC. Residues: CASSETRGETQYF.

Remarks on this clonotype: This may stem from a read error, because a much larger clone lies one nucleotide away. The conserved phenylalanine or tryptophan normally closing the CDR3 is absent here, so this likely arose from a read error. The chain links TRBV7-2 to TRBJ2-2; no clear D gene. V shed 5 bases and J shed 6 bases, with 19 bases lying between them. The length of the CDR3 is 16 residues. Germline values: CDR1 SGHTA, CDR2 FQGNSA. CDR3 nucleotide sequence: TGTGCCAGCAGCCCCCAGGCTAGTGGAGTGGCCGGGGAGCTGTTTTTG. Encoded protein: CASSPQASGVAGELFL.

The V gene is TRBV3-1, the J gene TRBJ1-1; D ambiguous. The CDR3 runs to 12 residues. Trimming removed 1 base at V and 8 bases at J, with 8 bases between. Germline values: CDR1 LGHDT, CDR2 YNNKEL (reference sequence). CDR3 protein: CASSQGGGEAFF. The CDR3 nucleotides read TGTGCCAGCAGCCAAGGAGGAGGGGAAGCTTTCTTT.

This clonotype was observed many times. The J gene is TRBJ2-1, the V gene TRBV7-2, with 11 bases identical to TRBD2. J was trimmed by 9 bases and V by 5 bases; bases with no gene match: 12. In germline, CDR1 is SGHTA, CDR2 FQGNSA. The CDR3 is 16 amino acids. CDR3 residues: CASSPRSGGAGSEQFF. The CDR3 DNA reads TGTGCCAGCAGCCCACGTAGCGGGGGGGCAGGGAGTGAGCAGTTCTTC.

The chain couples TRBV28 to TRBJ1-5; tentatively, D is TRBD1 (5 bases). Germline lookup yields CDR1 MDHEN and CDR2 SYDVKM. The CDR3 contains 16 residues. V dropped 5 bases and J dropped 3 bases, with 17 bases sitting between them. CDR3 protein: CASSPVTVTSNQPQHF. CDR3 sequence (DNA): TGTGCCAGCAGTCCAGTGACAGTGACCTCCAATCAGCCCCAGCATTTT.

Points on this clonotype: The conserved final phenylalanine or tryptophan is absent from the CDR3, which likely points to a read error. This chain links TRBV27 with TRBJ2-1; D is unclear. Germline CDR1 is MNHEY and CDR2 is SMNVEV (reference sequence). This CDR3 spans 12 amino acids. Trimming removed 9 bases from V and 5 bases from J, with 11 bases in between. CDR3 in amino acids: CASKKIDNEQFL. The CDR3 coding sequence is TGTGCCAGTAAGAAAATCGACAATGAGCAGTTCTTA.

This clonotype was recorded at least ten times. This chain connects TRBV7-2 to TRBJ2-1, with 8 bases fitting TRBD2. CDR1 and CDR2 (germline): SGHTA, FQGNSA. After removal of 7 bases from V and 0 bases from J, the junction contained 11 bases not matched to a gene. This CDR3 is 17 amino acids long. This CDR3 reads CASTKKLAASSYNEQFF. The CDR3 region has the DNA TGTGCCAGCACCAAAAAACTAGCGGCGAGCTCCTACAATGAGCAGTTCTTC.

The table lists this clonotype with many counts. The chain uses TRBV7-3 and TRBJ2-2; 9 bases are shared with TRBD1. V gave up 5 bases and J gave up 4 bases; unmatched junction bases: 2. CDR1 and CDR2 (germline): SGHTA, FQGTGA. The CDR3 spans 14 residues. In DNA, the CDR3 is TGTGCCAGCAGCCAACAGGGGGCCACCGGGGAGCTGTTTTTT. It yields the protein CASSQQGATGELFF.

Of note for this clonotype: Without the conserved terminal phenylalanine or tryptophan, this CDR3 likely stems from a read error. The chain joins TRBV27 to TRBJ2-5, with 12 nucleotides matching TRBD2. The CDR3 loop spans 16 amino acids. Germline trimming cut 3 bases from V and 5 bases from J; bases unmatched to any gene: 7. Per the germline V gene, CDR1 is MNHEY and CDR2 is SMNVEV (reference sequence). DNA for the CDR3: TGTGCCAGCAGTTTCCTAGCGGGGGGGCCGAGGGAGACCCAGTACTCC. Amino acid sequence: CASSFLAGGPRETQYS.

CDR3 nucleotide sequence: TGCGCCAGCAGCTACGGACAGGGAGGCTTGGATGAGCAGTTCTTC. This sequence encodes CASSYGQGGLDEQFF. The J gene is TRBJ2-1, the V gene TRBV4-1, with 8 positions matching TRBD1. The CDR3 has 15 amino acids. The V gene's germline CDR1 is MGHRA and CDR2 YSYEKL. The V and J ends lost 5 bases and 8 bases, in that order; junction bases with no gene match: 11.

The chain links TRBV5-4 to TRBJ1-2, with D uncertain. CDR3 size: 13 residues. V lost 4 bases and J 8 bases, leaving 15 bases between the germline ends. Germline loops: CDR1 SGHNT, CDR2 YYREEE (reference sequence). The CDR3 nucleotides read TGTGCCAGCAGCCTGGGCGAGGCCTGGGGCTACACCTTC. Its protein is CASSLGEAWGYTF.

This clonotype was recorded a few times. The chain couples TRBV11-3 to TRBJ1-2, with a tentative D call TRBD1 (6 bases). CDR3 length equals 14 residues. V lost 5 bases and J 4 bases, leaving 14 bases between the germline ends. CDR1 is SGHNT, CDR2 YENEEA, per germline. The CDR3 nucleotides read TGTGCCAGCAGCCGGGCTACAGGGAGCTATGGCTACACCTTC. It specifies CASSRATGSYGYTF.

As regards this clonotype: With a much larger clone just one base away, this may be a read error. The conserved final phenylalanine or tryptophan is absent from the CDR3, which likely points to a read error. The chain uses TRBV7-6 and TRBJ2-7; tentative D call: TRBD2 (6 bases). The germline V and J ends were trimmed by 0 bases and 6 bases, with 15 bases remaining between them. Germline assignment: CDR1 SGHVS and CDR2 FNYEAQ. This CDR3 region has 15 residues. The CDR3 spells CASSLASGVGSEQYL. The CDR3 DNA follows: TGTGCCAGCAGCTTAGCCTCGGGAGTAGGCTCCGAGCAGTACCTC.